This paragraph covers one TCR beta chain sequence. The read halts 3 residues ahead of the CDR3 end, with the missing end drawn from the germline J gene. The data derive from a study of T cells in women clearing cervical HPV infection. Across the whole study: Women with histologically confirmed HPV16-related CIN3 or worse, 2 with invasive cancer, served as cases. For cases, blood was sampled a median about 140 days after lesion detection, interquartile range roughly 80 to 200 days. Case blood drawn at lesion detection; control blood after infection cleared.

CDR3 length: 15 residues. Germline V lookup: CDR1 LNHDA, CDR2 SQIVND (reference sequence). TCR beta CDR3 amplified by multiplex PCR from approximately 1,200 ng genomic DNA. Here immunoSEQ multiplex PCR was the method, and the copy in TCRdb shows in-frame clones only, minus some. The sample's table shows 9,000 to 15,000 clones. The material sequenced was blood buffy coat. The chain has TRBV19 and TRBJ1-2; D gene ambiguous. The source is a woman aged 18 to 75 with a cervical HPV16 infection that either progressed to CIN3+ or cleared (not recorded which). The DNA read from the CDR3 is TGTGCCAGTAGTATAGGTCCCCTCGAAGGCAATGAA. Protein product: CASSIGPLEGNE. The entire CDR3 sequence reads CASSIGPLEGNEYTF.